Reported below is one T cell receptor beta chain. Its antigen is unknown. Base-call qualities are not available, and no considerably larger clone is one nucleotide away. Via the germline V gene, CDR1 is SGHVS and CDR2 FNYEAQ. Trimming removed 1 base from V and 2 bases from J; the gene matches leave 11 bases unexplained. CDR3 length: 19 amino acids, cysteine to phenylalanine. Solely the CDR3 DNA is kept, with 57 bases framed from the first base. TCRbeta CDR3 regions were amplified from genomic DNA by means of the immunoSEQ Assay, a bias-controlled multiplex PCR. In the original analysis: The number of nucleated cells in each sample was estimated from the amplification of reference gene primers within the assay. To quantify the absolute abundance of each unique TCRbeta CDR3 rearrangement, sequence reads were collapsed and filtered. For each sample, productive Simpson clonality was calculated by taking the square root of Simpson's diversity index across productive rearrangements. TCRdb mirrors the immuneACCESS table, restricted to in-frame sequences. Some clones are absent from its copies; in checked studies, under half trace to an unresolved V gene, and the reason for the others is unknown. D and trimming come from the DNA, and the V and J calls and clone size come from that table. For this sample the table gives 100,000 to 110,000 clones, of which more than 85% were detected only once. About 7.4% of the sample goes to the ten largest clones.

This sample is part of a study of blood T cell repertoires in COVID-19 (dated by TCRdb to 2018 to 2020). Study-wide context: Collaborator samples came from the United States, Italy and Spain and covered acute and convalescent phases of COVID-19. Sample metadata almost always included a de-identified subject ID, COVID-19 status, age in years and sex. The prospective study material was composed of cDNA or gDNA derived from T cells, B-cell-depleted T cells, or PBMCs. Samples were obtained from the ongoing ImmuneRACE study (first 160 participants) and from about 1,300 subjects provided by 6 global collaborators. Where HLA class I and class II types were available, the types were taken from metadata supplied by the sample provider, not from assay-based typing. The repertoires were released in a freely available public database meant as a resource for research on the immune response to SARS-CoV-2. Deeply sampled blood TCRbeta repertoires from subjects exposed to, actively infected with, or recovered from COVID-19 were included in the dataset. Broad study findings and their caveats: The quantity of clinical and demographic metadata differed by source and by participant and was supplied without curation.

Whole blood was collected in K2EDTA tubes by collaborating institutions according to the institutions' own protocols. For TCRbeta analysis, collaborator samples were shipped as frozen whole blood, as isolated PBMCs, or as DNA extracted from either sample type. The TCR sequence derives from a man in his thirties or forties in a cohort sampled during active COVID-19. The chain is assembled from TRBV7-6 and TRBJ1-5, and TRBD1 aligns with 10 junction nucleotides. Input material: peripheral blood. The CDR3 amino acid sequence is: CASSLVSGTGVSRNQPQHF. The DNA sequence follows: TGTGCCAGCAGCTTAGTTAGTGGGACAGGGGTTAGTCGCAATCAGCCCCAGCATTTT.